The clone carrying this T cell receptor beta chain showed up many times. Antigen: not known. The data are from a study of identical twins. Each CDR3 protein is one row after TCRdb ran MiXCR on the 5' RACE reads. The sample includes 500,000 to 700,000 distinct CDR3 sequences, 7% to 7.5% seen only once; the top ten take 1.5% to 2%. Trimming pared 0 bases from V and 2 bases from J, leaving 8 bases between. The germline CDR1 and CDR2 sequences are MGHRA and YSYEKL. The CDR3 has 15 residues. Overall study findings and caveats: High-abundance cord blood beta clonotypes had fewer insertions; memory repertoires showed none. Out-of-frame beta chain sequences displayed weaker excess sharing between twins.

A further study also used this sample, focusing on yellow fever vaccine responses in identical twins.

Sample: PBMCs. This chain joins TRBV4-1 and TRBJ1-3; maybe TRBD1 (6 bases). This receptor was taken from a woman aged 18-29 years in good health. DNA for the CDR3: TGCGCCAGCAGCCAAGAACGACAGGCTGGAAACACCATATATTTT. This translates into CASSQERQAGNTIYF.